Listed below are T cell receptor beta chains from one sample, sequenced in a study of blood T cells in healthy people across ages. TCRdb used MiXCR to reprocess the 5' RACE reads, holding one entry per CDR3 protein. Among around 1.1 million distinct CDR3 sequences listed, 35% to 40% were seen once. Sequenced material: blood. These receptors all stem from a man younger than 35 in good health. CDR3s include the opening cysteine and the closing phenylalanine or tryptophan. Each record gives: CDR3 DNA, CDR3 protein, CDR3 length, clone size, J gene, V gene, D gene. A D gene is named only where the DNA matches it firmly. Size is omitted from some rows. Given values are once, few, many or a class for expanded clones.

TGCGCCAGCAGCCAATGGGGGGAGCCCTACAATGAGCAGTTCTTC CASSQWGEPYNEQFF 15 few TRBJ2-1 TRBV4-1 NA
TGCGCCAGCAGCGGCGGGACAGCTTACGAGCAGTACTTC CASSGGTAYEQYF 13 NA TRBJ2-7 TRBV5-1 NA
TGTGCCAGTAGTAGCGCCTTTGAAAGCTACGAGCAGTACTTC CASSSAFESYEQYF 14 NA TRBJ2-7 TRBV19 NA
TGCAGTGAGGGTCGGCTAGGGGAGACCCAGTACTTC CSEGRLGETQYF 12 NA TRBJ2-5 TRBV20-1 NA
TGTGCCAGCACCCAAGAACAGGGGCCGACGTCCACAGATACGCAGTATTTT CASTQEQGPTSTDTQYF 17 few TRBJ2-3 TRBV4-2 TRBD1
TGCGCCAGCAGCCAAGGGACAGTGGCCTACGAGCAGTACTTC CASSQGTVAYEQYF 14 NA TRBJ2-7 TRBV5-1 TRBD1
TGTGCCAGCAGCGTAGGACAGTCCCAAGAGACCCAGTACTTC CASSVGQSQETQYF 14 many TRBJ2-5 TRBV9 NA
TGTGCCAGCAGTTACTGGGCAGCCCAGCCTCGTGAAGCTTTCTTT CASSYWAAQPREAFF 15 few TRBJ1-1 TRBV6-2/TRBV6-3 NA
TGTGCCAGCAGCTTGTATGGGACACAGGGCTACACCTTC CASSLYGTQGYTF 13 NA TRBJ1-2 TRBV5-5 NA
TGTGCCAGCAGTGCAGGCACCGACTCCTACAATGAGCAGTTCTTC CASSAGTDSYNEQFF 15 few TRBJ2-1 TRBV2 NA
TGTGCCAGCGACAGGGATCACTATGGCTACACCTTC CASDRDHYGYTF 12 NA TRBJ1-2 TRBV7-2 TRBD1
TGCAGTGCTAGAGATCCAGATAGGACGAACACTGAAGCTTTCTTT CSARDPDRTNTEAFF 15 NA TRBJ1-1 TRBV20-1 NA
TGCGCCAGCAGCCAAGAGGGGTCCCCTTACGATGAGCAGTTCTTC CASSQEGSPYDEQFF 15 NA TRBJ2-1 TRBV4-3 NA
TGCGCCAGCAGCTTGTACTCGCCAACACAGACCCAACTAATGGGGAACACTGAAGCTTTCTTT CASSLYSPTQTQLMGNTEAFF 21 few TRBJ1-1 TRBV5-1 NA
TGTGCCAGCAGTTTTCTTGGGACTAGGGGAGCAGATGCGCAATATTTT CASSFLGTRGADAQYF 16 NA TRBJ2-3 TRBV12-3/TRBV12-4 TRBD2
TGTGCCAGCAGCTTAGCTGCGGGGGGGGCAGATACGCAGTATTTT CASSLAAGGADTQYF 15 few TRBJ2-3 TRBV7-8 TRBD2
TGTGCCAGCAGCTCCTCCTCTGTTGGCGGCAACTATGGCTACACCTTC CASSSSSVGGNYGYTF 16 NA TRBJ1-2 TRBV7-2 NA
TGTGCCAGCTCACCACCTTCCCTAGCGGTCGGGACCCAGTACTTC CASSPPSLAVGTQYF 15 few TRBJ2-5 TRBV18 TRBD2
TGTGCCAGCAGAGACAGACGGAACACTGAAGCTTTCTTT CASRDRRNTEAFF 13 NA TRBJ1-1 TRBV2 NA
TGTGCCATAGGACGGGGACGAGAGACCCAGTACTTC CAIGRGRETQYF 12 NA TRBJ2-5 TRBV12-3/TRBV12-4 NA
TGTGCCAGCAGCCCCGAGCCGGGGGCAAAGCTGTTTTTT CASSPEPGAKLFF 13 NA TRBJ2-2 TRBV9 NA
TGCAGCGTCGACCAGAGGGGCTATGGCTACACCTTC CSVDQRGYGYTF 12 few TRBJ1-2 TRBV29-1 NA
TGTGCCAGCAGCCATGCCGGGGGACGTAATGAAAAACTGTTTTTT CASSHAGGRNEKLFF 15 NA TRBJ1-4 TRBV4-2 NA
TGCAGTGCTAGGTCTAATCGAGCGGGGGGCACCCTCTCCTACAATGAGCAGTTCTTC CSARSNRAGGTLSYNEQFF 19 NA TRBJ2-1 TRBV20-1 TRBD2
TGTGCCAGCAGTCCCCTTCAGGGGTACACTGAAGCTTTCTTT CASSPLQGYTEAFF 14 few TRBJ1-1 TRBV6-6 NA
TGCAGTGCTCCGGAAACTGGACGCGTTTTGGAATACACCTTC CSAPETGRVLEYTF 14 NA TRBJ1-2 TRBV20-1 NA
TGTGCCAGCAGTACAGGGAGAGCTAACTATGGCTACACCTTC CASSTGRANYGYTF 14 NA TRBJ1-2 TRBV6-5 NA
TGTGCCATCAGAGAGGACCGGACAGGAGATAATGAAAAACTGTTTTTT CAIREDRTGDNEKLFF 16 NA TRBJ1-4 TRBV10-3 TRBD1
TGCAGTGCCCCTGGGACGATTTTCCGAAACACTGAAGCTTTCTTT CSAPGTIFRNTEAFF 15 few TRBJ1-1 TRBV20-1 NA